This entry describes one TCR beta chain. Its matching antigen is unknown. CD8 cells classed as naive were CD45RO-negative and positively selected for CCR7, excluding terminally differentiated effector memory CD45RA+ cells. These data are taken from a study of shared clonotypes between healthy human individuals. As for the study in general: Each donor's CD8 memory used one plate, CD8 naive two, each CD4 subset three. Regarding the study as a whole: The sharing of roughly 5% of naive CD4 clonotypes was seen across a handful of donors.

Using about 190 ng DNA, some 30,000 T cell genomes, the sorted-subset replicate PCRs were run. Study processing details: ImmunoSEQ gave junction-only sequences without quality scores, so filtering differed. The method was immunoSEQ multiplex PCR; TCRdb's version includes in-frame clones alone and lacks a portion of them. V and J calls and clone size come straight from that table; D and trimming were deduced from the DNA. The sample has approximately 600,000 clones, roughly 95% seen once. This receptor was identified in a young woman in good health. The material sequenced was naive CD8+ T cells sorted from blood.

CDR3 DNA sequence: TGCGCCAGCAGCTTGTCCTCTAGCGGGAGCTCCTACAATGAGCAGTTCTTC. Its translation is CASSLSSSGSSYNEQFF. This sequence joins TRBV5-1 and TRBJ2-1, with 10 bases lining up with TRBD2. Germline assignment: CDR1 SGHRS and CDR2 YFSETQ. Unmatched junction bases numbered 4, after V lost 1 base and J lost 0 bases. The CDR3 is 17 amino acids.